This TCR beta chain was found in a study of CD8 T cells in Susac syndrome. In germline, CDR1 is SNHLY, CDR2 FYNNEI. This CDR3 is built from 12 residues. Trimming stripped 7 bases from V and 2 bases from J, with 8 bases between. cDNA came from approximately 0.5 to 1 ug RNA primed by random hexamers. TCRdb called the immunoSEQ multiplex PCR reads again in MiXCR, with one record for every CDR3 protein. The sample shows about 120,000 distinct CDR3 sequences, 85% to 95% of them seen only once. The V gene is TRBV2, the J gene TRBJ1-2; D may be TRBD1 (5 bases). The clonotype comes from a human donor in good health. The specimen sequenced was CD8+ T cells from PBMCs. This chain's CDR3 is CASIWDNYGYTF. The DNA of the CDR3 is TGTGCCAGCATATGGGACAACTATGGCTACACCTTC.